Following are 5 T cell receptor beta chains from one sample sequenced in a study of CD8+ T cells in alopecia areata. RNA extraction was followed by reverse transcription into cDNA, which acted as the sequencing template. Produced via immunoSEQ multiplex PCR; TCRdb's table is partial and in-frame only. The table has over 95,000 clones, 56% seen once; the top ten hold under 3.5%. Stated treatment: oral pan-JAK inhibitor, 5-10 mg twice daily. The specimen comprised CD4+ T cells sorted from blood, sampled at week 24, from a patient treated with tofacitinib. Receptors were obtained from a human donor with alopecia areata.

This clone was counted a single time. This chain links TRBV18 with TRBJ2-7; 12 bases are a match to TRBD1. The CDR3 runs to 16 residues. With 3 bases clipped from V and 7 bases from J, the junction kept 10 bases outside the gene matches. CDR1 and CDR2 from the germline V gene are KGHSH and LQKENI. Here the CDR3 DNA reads TGTGCCAGCTCACCTATCATGGGACAGGGGGCCGGGGAGCAGTACTTC. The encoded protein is CASSPIMGQGAGEQYF.

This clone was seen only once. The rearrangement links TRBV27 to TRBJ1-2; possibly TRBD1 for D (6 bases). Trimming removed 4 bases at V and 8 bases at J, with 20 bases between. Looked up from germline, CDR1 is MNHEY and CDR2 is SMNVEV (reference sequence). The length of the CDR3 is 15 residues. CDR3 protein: CASSSRSRGAPGYTF. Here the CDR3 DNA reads TGTGCCAGCAGTTCTCGGAGTCGGGGGGCGCCGGGCTACACCTTC.

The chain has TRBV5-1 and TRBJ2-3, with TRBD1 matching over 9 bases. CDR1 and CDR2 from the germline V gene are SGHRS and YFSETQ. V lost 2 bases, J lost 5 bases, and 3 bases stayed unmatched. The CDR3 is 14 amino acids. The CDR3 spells CASSFTGGIDTQYF. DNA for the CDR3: TGCGCCAGCAGCTTCACAGGGGGCATAGATACGCAGTATTTT.

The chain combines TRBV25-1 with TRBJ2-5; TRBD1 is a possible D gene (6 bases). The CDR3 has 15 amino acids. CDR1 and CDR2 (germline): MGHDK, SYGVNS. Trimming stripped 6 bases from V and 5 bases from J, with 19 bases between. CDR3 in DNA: TGTGCCAGCAGGGATATGGGCAGGGGTTCGGAGACCCAGTACTTC. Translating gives CASRDMGRGSETQYF.

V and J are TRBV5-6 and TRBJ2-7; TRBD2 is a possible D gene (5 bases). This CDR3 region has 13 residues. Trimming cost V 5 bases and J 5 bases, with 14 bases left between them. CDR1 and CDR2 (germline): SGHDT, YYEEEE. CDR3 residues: CASRSGGGNEQYF. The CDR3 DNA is TGTGCCAGCAGATCAGGAGGCGGCAACGAGCAGTACTTC.